The present TCR beta chain was sequenced within a study of blood T cell repertoires in COVID-19. The V and J ends lost 5 bases and 0 bases, in that order; junction bases with no gene match: 11. Germline V lookup: CDR1 SGHVS, CDR2 FQNEAQ. The CDR3 is made up of 17 amino acids. Repertoires were generated with immunoSEQ multiplex PCR, while TCRdb's copy carries only in-frame clones and drops some. This table holds around 260,000 clones, 86% found once. The receptor's source is a woman in her thirties with active or convalescent COVID-19. The chain uses TRBV7-8 and TRBJ2-5; 8 nucleotides line up with TRBD2. Specimen: peripheral blood. CDR3 in amino acids: CASSLGLAHTYQETQYF. CDR3 nucleotides: TGTGCCAGCAGCCTCGGACTAGCCCACACATACCAAGAGACCCAGTACTTC.